The 20 T cell receptor beta chains below all came from one sample that was sequenced in a study of cytomegalovirus exposure and HLA in healthy donors. The primer mix had 60 Vbeta and 13 Jbeta primers. Measured with immunoSEQ multiplex PCR; TCRdb has only the in-frame clones, and not every one. In total, the table holds fewer than 250,000 clones. Sequencing input: PBMCs. The source is a woman in her twenties or thirties in good health and CMV-seropositive.

V and J are TRBV12-5 and TRBJ2-1, with D possibly TRBD2 on 6 matching bases. The V gene's germline CDR1 is LGHNT and CDR2 FRNRAP. This CDR3 has 13 residues. V dropped 8 bases and J dropped 5 bases, with 13 bases sitting between them. This CDR3 reads CASTTGEDNEQFF. The CDR3 coding sequence is TGTGCTAGTACGACGGGAGAGGACAATGAGCAGTTCTTC.

This sequence joins TRBV7-8 and TRBJ1-1, with a possible D match to TRBD1 (5 bases). CDR1 and CDR2 from the germline V gene are SGHVS and FQNEAQ. The CDR3 is made up of 13 amino acids. Between the trimmed V and J ends, which lost 1 base and 6 bases, there was a span of 9 bases. This chain's CDR3 is CASSLGGESEAFF. CDR3 DNA sequence: TGTGCCAGCAGCTTAGGGGGGGAATCTGAAGCTTTCTTT.

This chain links TRBV7-2 with TRBJ1-2; D remains ambiguous. The length of the CDR3 is 15 residues. Trimming took off 3 bases at V and 4 bases at J, with 15 bases between the two ends. Germline lookup yields CDR1 SGHTA and CDR2 FQGNSA. CDR3 DNA sequence: TGTGCCAGCAGCTTCGGGATGGCACACGTCTATGGCTACACCTTC. Protein product: CASSFGMAHVYGYTF.

The chain employs TRBV7-2 and TRBJ2-7; TRBD2 is a possible D gene (6 bases). Per the germline V gene, CDR1 is SGHTA and CDR2 is FQGNSA. This CDR3 comprises 16 residues. Deletions cut 3 bases from V and 4 bases from J, with 19 bases between. The chain's CDR3 is CASSFRAGSGTYEQYF. Written as DNA, the CDR3 is TGTGCCAGCAGCTTTAGGGCCGGAAGTGGGACTTACGAGCAGTACTTC.

The gene calls are TRBV6-5 and TRBJ2-1; TRBD2 might be the D (5 bases). Trimming took off 6 bases at V and 7 bases at J, with 19 bases between the two ends. This CDR3 has 15 amino acids. Germline CDR1 MNHEY, CDR2 SVGAGI. This CDR3 reads CASSPQPVGDNEQFF. CDR3 nucleotides: TGTGCCAGCAGCCCCCAACCCGTGGGAGATAATGAGCAGTTCTTC.

The chain links TRBV2 to TRBJ2-7; 8 bases align to TRBD2. With V trimmed by 10 bases and J by 3 bases, 8 bases remained unmatched. Germline CDR1 SNHLY, CDR2 FYNNEI. The CDR3 has 13 residues. For the CDR3, the DNA is TGTGCCAACGGACCGGGGGGGTACTACGAGCAGTACTTC. The encoded protein is CANGPGGYYEQYF.

This chain joins TRBV4-1 and TRBJ2-2; a weak D match, TRBD2 (7 bases). Germline lookup yields CDR1 MGHRA and CDR2 YSYEKL. Trimming cost V 0 bases and J 7 bases, with 12 bases left between them. This CDR3 has 15 amino acids. CDR3 bases: TGCGCCAGCAGCCAAGATAGGGGGGGCGGCGGGGAGCTGTTTTTT. This encodes CASSQDRGGGGELFF.

The rearrangement joins TRBV29-1 to TRBJ1-1; TRBD1 is a possible D gene (5 bases). Germline-derived CDR1 and CDR2 are SQVTM and ANQGSEA. Trimming removed 4 bases from V and 11 bases from J, with 17 bases in between. This CDR3 is built from 12 residues. Here the CDR3 DNA reads TGCAGCGTTGTGGCCCAGGGCGCCGGCGCTTTCTTT. It codes for CSVVAQGAGAFF. Supplemented by reference TRBV29-1 and TRBJ1-1, the full variable domain reads SAVISQKPSRDICQRGTSLTIQCQVDSQVTMMFWYRQQPGQSLTLIATANQGSEATYESGFVIDKFPISRPNLTFSTLTVSNMSPEDSSIYLCSVVAQGAGAFFGQGTRLTVV.

This chain uses TRBV30 with TRBJ2-2; TRBD2 agrees at 13 bases. V was clipped by 3 bases and J by 7 bases; unmatched bases: 5. The germline gives CDR1 GTSNPN, CDR2 SVGIG (reference sequence). CDR3 length: 15 residues. The CDR3 loop reads CAWRGLAGALGELFF. Written as DNA, the CDR3 is TGTGCCTGGAGAGGACTAGCGGGAGCTCTCGGGGAGCTGTTTTTT.

The chain joins TRBV20-1 to TRBJ1-1; tentatively, D is TRBD1 (5 bases). The CDR3 loop spans 8 amino acids. Trimming cost V 6 bases and J 10 bases, with 6 bases left between them. Germline V gene data show CDR1 as DFQATT and CDR2 as SNEGSKA (reference sequence). Written as DNA, the CDR3 is TGCAGTGCAAGGGGAGCTTTCTTT. Its translation: CSARGAFF.

A remark on this clone: Other nucleotide sequences from this sample produce the same CDR3. This sequence joins TRBV2 and TRBJ2-3; unclear D gene. Deletions cut 4 bases from V and 0 bases from J, with 8 bases between. CDR1 SNHLY and CDR2 FYNNEI come from the germline V gene. The CDR3 has 14 residues. CDR3 nucleotide sequence: TGTGCCAGCAGTGTGACTCGGAGCACAGATACGCAGTATTTT. It yields the protein CASSVTRSTDTQYF.

This chain joins TRBV18 and TRBJ1-5, with TRBD1 matching 7 bases. Germline loops: CDR1 KGHSH, CDR2 LQKENI. The V and J ends lost 4 bases and 2 bases, in that order; junction bases with no gene match: 8. The CDR3 consists of 16 residues. CDR3 sequence: CASSQTTGEGNQPQHF. For the CDR3, the DNA is TGTGCCAGCTCACAAACAACAGGGGAGGGCAATCAGCCCCAGCATTTT. The full variable domain, in which reference TRBV18 and TRBJ1-5 provide the parts outside the CDR3, is NAGVMQNPRHLVRRRGQEARLRCSPMKGHSHVYWYRQLPEEGLKFMVYLQKENIIDESGMPKERFSAEFPKEGPSILRIQQVVRGDSAAYFCASSQTTGEGNQPQHFGDGTRLSIL.

The chain is built from TRBV11-2 and TRBJ1-1; D perhaps matches TRBD1 (5 bases). Deletions cut 6 bases from V and 1 base from J, with 9 bases between. The CDR3 runs to 13 residues. The V gene's germline CDR1 is SGHAT and CDR2 FQNNGV. This chain's CDR3 is CASSFTGNTEAFF. The CDR3, as DNA: TGTGCCAGCAGTTTTACAGGGAACACTGAAGCTTTCTTT.

The CDR3 bases are TGTGCCAGCAAGGACAGGGGGTACCAAGAGACCCAGTACTTC. Protein: CASKDRGYQETQYF. The chain combines TRBV28 with TRBJ2-5; 10 nucleotides agree with TRBD1. This CDR3 region has 14 residues. Germline V gene lookup returns CDR1 MDHEN and CDR2 SYDVKM. J lost 0 bases, V lost 7 bases, and 2 bases had no gene match.

CDR3: CASSPPSGKRTDTQYF. The CDR3 coding sequence is TGTGCCAGCTCACCACCGAGCGGGAAGCGCACAGATACGCAGTATTTT. The gene calls are TRBV18 and TRBJ2-3; the match to TRBD2 covers 7 bases. V trimming: 0 bases; J trimming: 1 base; junction bases outside the gene matches: 4. The germline gives CDR1 KGHSH, CDR2 LQKENI. The CDR3 length is 16 residues.

About this clone itself: One end of the junction is discordant with germline, which a read error may explain. This chain connects TRBV7-6 to TRBJ2-5; 8 bases line up with TRBD1. Looked up from germline, CDR1 is SGHVS and CDR2 is FNYEAQ. The CDR3 runs to 16 residues. CDR3 nucleotide sequence: TGTGCCAGCAGCGTAGCCCGGAGGACAGGGCAAGAGACCCAGTACTTC. Its translation is CASSVARRTGQETQYF.

J is TRBJ1-5 and V is TRBV2; 7 bases map to TRBD1. The CDR3 runs 15 residues. J lost 4 bases, V lost 1 base, and 4 bases had no gene match. Germline lookup yields CDR1 SNHLY and CDR2 FYNNEI. The CDR3 loop is CASSEGGQENQPQHF. In DNA, the CDR3 is TGTGCCAGCAGTGAAGGAGGACAGGAGAATCAGCCCCAGCATTTT.

This chain links TRBV23-1 with TRBJ2-6; 10 nucleotides line up with TRBD1. TRBV23-1 is labeled an ORF, and its function is uncertain. This CDR3 region has 16 residues. The V gene end was trimmed by 8 bases and the J gene end by 3 bases; junction bases not matched to a gene: 7. CDR3 residues: CASGTGDGVGANVLTF. The CDR3 DNA is TGCGCCAGCGGGACAGGGGATGGAGTTGGGGCCAACGTCCTGACTTTC.

The gene calls are TRBV11-2 and TRBJ2-7; maybe TRBD1 (5 bases). V was trimmed by 1 base and J by 3 bases, leaving 19 bases between them. CDR3 length equals 17 residues. Germline CDR1 and CDR2: SGHAT and FQNNGV. This chain's CDR3 is CASSLVVAGSGNYEQYF. CDR3 DNA sequence: TGTGCCAGCAGCTTAGTAGTGGCAGGGTCTGGCAACTACGAGCAGTACTTC.

The chain uses TRBV4-1 and TRBJ2-6, with D unclear. Germline CDR1 is MGHRA and CDR2 is YSYEKL. This CDR3 is built from 15 residues. V lost 4 bases, J lost 0 bases, and 7 bases lay in between. CDR3 sequence: CASSPGASGANVLTF. CDR3 nucleotides: TGCGCCAGCAGCCCCGGAGCCTCTGGGGCCAACGTCCTGACTTTC.